Sequencing of this T cell receptor (beta chain) was carried out in a study of blood T cell repertoires in COVID-19. As for the study in general: The United States, Italy and Spain were the sources of the acute and convalescent COVID-19 samples. T cells, B-cell-depleted T cells, or PBMCs provided the cDNA or gDNA that served as material.

The CDR3 totals 14 residues. Germline V gives CDR1 MDHEN, CDR2 SYDVKM. V gave up 6 bases and J gave up 3 bases; unmatched junction bases: 5. Seattle participants joined during active infection and were tracked over time. In the authors' workflow: From reference gene primer amplification, estimates of nucleated cell counts were derived. Method: immunoSEQ multiplex PCR; TCRdb's copy keeps in-frame clones and lacks some. Clonal size and the V and J genes are those of that table, whereas D and trimming came from the DNA. The data contain 400,000 to 450,000 clones, more than 70% of them singletons. The receptor was isolated from a woman between 45 and 65 years old with COVID-19, enrolled during active disease. This chain connects TRBV28 to TRBJ1-3; TRBD1 matches 7 bases. Sequences were obtained from peripheral blood. This chain's CDR3 is CASSSRQGGNTIYF. CDR3 bases: TGTGCCAGCAGCTCCCGACAGGGTGGAAACACCATATATTTT.